These 27 T cell receptor beta chains were all obtained from the same sample, sequenced in a study of cytomegalovirus exposure and HLA in healthy donors. The PCR employed 60 Vbeta primers together with 13 Jbeta primers. The table came from immunoSEQ multiplex PCR; TCRdb's copy has only in-frame clones and leaves some out. The sample shows over 75,000 clones, around 82% of them seen only once. Sequencing used PBMCs. The receptors stem from a young man in good health and CMV-seropositive.

The chain is built from TRBV19 and TRBJ1-1; D remains unclear. CDR3 length equals 12 residues. The ends were cut back, 5 bases at V and 10 bases at J, with 14 bases in the middle. Germline V gene lookup returns CDR1 LNHDA and CDR2 SQIVND (reference sequence). CDR3 residues: CASSRGSGRAFF. In DNA form, the CDR3 reads TGTGCCAGTAGTCGAGGGTCGGGAAGAGCTTTCTTT.

The table lists this clone with a few counts. The CDR3 loop is CASSRGQWGEKLFF. In DNA, the CDR3 is TGCGCCAGCAGCAGAGGACAGTGGGGCGAAAAACTGTTTTTT. The rearrangement uses TRBV5-1 and TRBJ1-4; D may be TRBD1 (6 bases). V dropped 4 bases and J dropped 8 bases, with 15 bases sitting between them. Per the germline V gene, CDR1 is SGHRS and CDR2 is YFSETQ. CDR3 length: 14 residues.

The rearrangement uses TRBV5-4 and TRBJ2-5, with 7 bases aligning to TRBD1. The J call may be mistaken, given a closer DNA end match to TRBJ2-7. Germline CDR1 is SGHNT and CDR2 is YYREEE (reference sequence). This CDR3 is built from 14 residues. This CDR3 is CASRTGQAPYEQYF. CDR3 DNA: TGTGCCAGCAGAACAGGACAGGCCCCCTACGAGCAGTACTTC.

The rearrangement links TRBV7-2 to TRBJ2-3; D remains ambiguous. The CDR3 contains 11 residues. Germline loops: CDR1 SGHTA, CDR2 FQGNSA. The V and J ends lost 5 bases and 6 bases respectively, with 6 bases between them. The CDR3 reads CASSPADTQYF. DNA for the CDR3: TGTGCCAGCAGCCCCGCGGATACGCAGTATTTT.

This sequence joins TRBV28 and TRBJ2-1; TRBD2 matches at 13 bases. The CDR3 is 16 residues long. With 6 bases clipped from V and 8 bases from J, the junction kept 10 bases outside the gene matches. Germline V CDR1 and CDR2: MDHEN, SYDVKM. CDR3 bases: TGTGCCAGCAGAACCCCGGGACTAGCGGGGATGTATGAGCAGTTCTTC. It encodes CASRTPGLAGMYEQFF.

The V call is TRBV5-1, the J call TRBJ1-3; 9 positions match TRBD1. The CDR3 length is 15 residues. V lost 4 bases to trimming and J lost 4 bases; unmatched junction nucleotides: 6. The V gene's germline CDR1 is SGHRS and CDR2 YFSETQ. The CDR3 coding sequence is TGCGCCAGCAGCCTGGGACAGGGCCGAGGAAACACCATATATTTT. Translated, it gives CASSLGQGRGNTIYF.

This clone came up once. The V and J genes are TRBV10-2 and TRBJ2-2, with D maybe TRBD2 (6 bases). The CDR3 contains 15 residues. V lost 4 bases to trimming and J lost 4 bases, with 13 bases between them. Germline V lookup: CDR1 WSHSY, CDR2 SAAADI. CDR3 sequence: CASSGNKEGTGELFF. In DNA form, the CDR3 reads TGCGCCAGCAGTGGTAATAAGGAGGGCACCGGGGAGCTGTTTTTT.

The gene calls are TRBV6-5 and TRBJ1-6, with TRBD1 matching over 7 bases. With V trimmed by 2 bases and J by 6 bases, 1 base remained unmatched. CDR1 is MNHEY, CDR2 SVGAGI, per germline. The CDR3 loop spans 14 amino acids. For the CDR3, the DNA is TGTGCCAGCAGTTACCGGGACAGTAATTCACCCCTCCACTTT. It specifies CASSYRDSNSPLHF.

The J gene is TRBJ2-7, the V gene TRBV7-6; 7 bases map to TRBD2. The CDR3 is 13 residues long. The J segment lost 9 bases and the V segment lost 1 base, leaving 6 bases of the junction unmatched. CDR1 and CDR2 (germline): SGHVS, FNYEAQ. The CDR3 bases are TGTGCCAGCAGCTTAGGACTAGCCGACGGGCAGTACTTC. This translates into CASSLGLADGQYF.

The gene calls are TRBV27 and TRBJ1-1, with a possible D match to TRBD1 (6 bases). The V end lost 7 bases, the J end lost 5 bases, and 17 bases lay between the germline ends. CDR3 size: 14 residues. Looked up from germline, CDR1 is MNHEY and CDR2 is SMNVEV (reference sequence). CDR3 sequence (DNA): TGTGCCAGCACCCGGGGGGGCATGGGTACTGAAGCTTTCTTT. Its protein product is CASTRGGMGTEAFF.

The chain links TRBV28 to TRBJ1-2, with 8 bases identical to TRBD1. Germline lookup yields CDR1 MDHEN and CDR2 SYDVKM. CDR3 length: 16 residues. Trimming took 8 bases from V and 4 from J; bases not matched to a gene: 15. The CDR3 DNA is TGTGCCAGCGTTTCTTCTGGGGCAGGGGGCACCTATGGCTACACCTTC. It is translated as CASVSSGAGGTYGYTF.

This clone was seen just once. V is TRBV15 and J is TRBJ1-4; maybe TRBD1 (6 bases). V dropped 5 bases and J dropped 9 bases, with 13 bases sitting between them. The CDR3 loop spans 13 amino acids. Germline V gives CDR1 LNHNV, CDR2 YYDKDF (reference sequence). CDR3 region: CATSPSGDKKLFF. The CDR3 bases are TGTGCCACCAGCCCGAGCGGGGACAAAAAACTGTTTTTT.

The count of this clone is one. The rearrangement joins TRBV18 to TRBJ2-7; no clear D gene. The V end was cut by 1 base, the J end by 0 bases, with 10 bases between. This CDR3 region has 15 residues. Germline-derived CDR1 and CDR2 are KGHSH and LQKENI. CDR3: CASSPLSTDSYEQYF. The CDR3 DNA reads as TGTGCCAGCTCACCACTTTCAACAGACTCCTACGAGCAGTACTTC.

This clone was seen more than once but under ten times. The genes are TRBV18 and TRBJ1-1; 7 bases match TRBD1. The CDR3 loop spans 15 amino acids. Germline lookup yields CDR1 KGHSH and CDR2 LQKENI. Trimming cost V 2 bases and J 2 bases; bases outside gene matches: 5. CDR3 DNA: TGTGCCAGCTCACCAGGGACAGCGGTTAACACTGAAGCTTTCTTT. As protein: CASSPGTAVNTEAFF.

The gene calls are TRBV5-1 and TRBJ2-1, with 14 bases fitting TRBD2. The CDR3 is 16 amino acids. Germline V gives CDR1 SGHRS, CDR2 YFSETQ. Trimming took 4 bases from V and 5 from J; bases not matched to a gene: 5. Here the CDR3 reads CASSQGTSGSHNEQFF. In nucleotides, the CDR3 is TGCGCCAGCAGCCAAGGGACTAGCGGGAGCCACAATGAGCAGTTCTTC.

Here the CDR3 reads CASSLGSLNTEAFF. In nucleotides, the CDR3 is TGTGCCAGCAGCCTAGGGAGCTTGAACACTGAAGCTTTCTTT. This sequence joins TRBV5-6 and TRBJ1-1; D ambiguous. CDR3 size: 14 residues. The germline gives CDR1 SGHDT, CDR2 YYEEEE. V was pared by 4 bases and J by 0 bases, with 10 bases between.

This clone was picked up a small number of times. The gene calls are TRBV7-2 and TRBJ2-5; 8 positions match TRBD1. The closer fit of TRBJ2-7 to the DNA end suggests the J call may be wrong. The CDR3 is made up of 14 amino acids. Germline V gene data show CDR1 as SGHTA and CDR2 as FQGNSA. The CDR3, as DNA: TGTGCCAGCAGCACAGGACAGGGAAGGTACGAGCAGTACTTC. Amino acid sequence: CASSTGQGRYEQYF.

The chain has TRBV28 and TRBJ1-2; the D gene is possibly TRBD1 (5 bases). V lost 7 bases and J 2 bases, leaving 17 bases between the germline ends. Germline CDR1 and CDR2: MDHEN and SYDVKM. This CDR3 comprises 15 residues. CDR3 DNA sequence: TGTGCCAGCACCCTATCCACAGGACAAAACTATGGCTACACCTTC. It is translated as CASTLSTGQNYGYTF.

This chain joins TRBV2 and TRBJ2-1; 7 bases fit TRBD2. This CDR3 contains 14 residues. With V trimmed by 9 bases and J by 2 bases, 7 bases remained unmatched. Germline V lookup: CDR1 SNHLY, CDR2 FYNNEI. DNA for the CDR3: TGTGCCAGTTCTAGCGGATGGACCTACAATGAGCAGTTCTTC. This encodes CASSSGWTYNEQFF.

This chain uses TRBV7-2 with TRBJ2-1; TRBD2 matches 8 bases. This CDR3 has 15 residues. CDR1 SGHTA and CDR2 FQGNSA come from the germline V gene. The V gene end was trimmed by 5 bases and the J gene end by 2 bases; junction bases not matched to a gene: 5. CDR3 sequence (DNA): TGTGCCAGCAGCCCGAGCGGGGGAGCCTACAATGAGCAGTTCTTC. Protein: CASSPSGGAYNEQFF.

The genes are TRBV12-2 and TRBJ1-3; the table's D call TRBD1 went unverified against the DNA. TRBV12-2 is given as a pseudogene. The CDR3 runs to 15 residues. The CDR3 coding sequence is TGTGCAAGTCGGGACGGACAGGTGAACGGGGACACCATATATTTT. Translating it yields CASRDGQVNGDTIYF.

This rearrangement joins TRBV7-2 to TRBJ2-1, with 15 bases aligning to TRBD2. V shed 5 bases and J 0 bases; nucleotides not matched to a gene: 8. This CDR3 is 19 amino acids long. Per germline, CDR1 SGHTA and CDR2 FQGNSA. The CDR3 coding sequence is TGTGCCAGCAGCCCCCGCGGACTAGCGGGAGGGAGCTCCTACAATGAGCAGTTCTTC. Its protein product is CASSPRGLAGGSSYNEQFF. The full variable domain, in which reference TRBV7-2 and TRBJ2-1 provide the parts outside the CDR3, is GAGVSQSPSNKVTEKGKDVELRCDPISGHTALYWYRQSLGQGLEFLIYFQGNSAPDKSGLPSDRFSAERTGGSVSTLTIQRTQQEDSAVYLCASSPRGLAGGSSYNEQFFGPGTRLTVL.

The chain uses TRBV5-6 and TRBJ2-3; maybe TRBD1 (7 bases). The germline CDR1 and CDR2 sequences are SGHDT and YYEEEE. V was shortened by 2 bases and J by 4 bases, with 14 bases between the two germline ends. This CDR3 contains 15 residues. CDR3 in amino acids: CASSFRGVYADTQYF. The CDR3 DNA follows: TGTGCCAGCAGCTTCAGGGGGGTATATGCAGATACGCAGTATTTT. The full variable domain, its missing parts supplied by reference TRBV5-6 and TRBJ2-3, is DAGVTQSPTHLIKTRGQQVTLRCSPKSGHDTVSWYQQALGQGPQFIFQYYEEEERQRGNFPDRFSGHQFPNYSSELNVNALLLGDSALYLCASSFRGVYADTQYFGPGTRLTVL.

The table lists this clone with a few counts. The germline gene is not matched at one end of the junction; a read error may be the cause. The V and J genes are TRBV28 and TRBJ1-4, with D perhaps matching TRBD1 (5 bases). Germline CDR1 reads MDHEN; CDR2 reads SYDVKM. This CDR3 comprises 15 residues. CDR3 residues: CASRPSGGLNEELFF. CDR3 nucleotides: TGTGCCAGCCGCCCATCGGGGGGACTCAATGAAGAACTGTTTTTT.

The chain combines TRBV28 with TRBJ2-1, with TRBD1 matching over 8 bases. After removal of 3 bases from V and 2 bases from J, the junction contained 3 bases not matched to a gene. Germline V gene lookup returns CDR1 MDHEN and CDR2 SYDVKM. There are 15 residues in the CDR3. The CDR3 coding sequence is TGTGCCAGCAGTTTGGACAGGGTAGCCTACAATGAGCAGTTCTTC. This translates into CASSLDRVAYNEQFF.

J is TRBJ1-5 and V is TRBV10-2; a possible D gene is TRBD1 (6 bases). Trimming took off 5 bases at V and 6 bases at J, with 11 bases between the two ends. The V gene's germline CDR1 is WSHSY and CDR2 SAAADI. The CDR3 has 13 residues. CDR3 residues: CASSPGDGQPQHF. Written as DNA, the CDR3 is TGCGCCAGCAGTCCAGGGGATGGTCAGCCCCAGCATTTT.

This chain links TRBV14 with TRBJ1-4; 9 bases are a match to TRBD1. CDR1 and CDR2 from the germline V gene are SGHDN and FVKESK. This CDR3 region has 16 residues. V lost 4 bases, J lost 6 bases, and 9 bases stayed unmatched. The DNA for the CDR3 is TGTGCCAGCAGCCCACGCCTGGGACAGGGCCATGAAAAACTGTTTTTT. Translated, it gives CASSPRLGQGHEKLFF.